This T cell receptor beta chain was captured in a study of T cell responses to AZD1222 COVID-19 vaccine (dated by TCRdb to the early 2020s). As for the study more broadly: A total of 233 trial participants underwent TCR sequencing, of whom under 220 had received two doses of AZD1222 and some 26 had received two doses of the MenACWY control vaccine. Enrollment into the trials was organized by age into subgroups of 18-55, 56-69 and 70-plus years, and those subgroups contained about 160, 30 and 59 TCR-sequenced participants, respectively.

In light of the paper, this sample's time point label describes: about 28 days (+/-7) after the second vaccine dose. AZD1222 recipients with second doses at about 4 weeks or about 12 weeks were pooled, because spike-specific TCR depth and breadth did not differ between schedules. The vaccinee samples were drawn from two UK trials, COV001 and COV002, one of which was a single-blind randomized controlled phase 2/3 trial testing AZD1222 (ChAdOx1 nCoV-19) in healthy adults. For TCRbeta chain sequencing, PBMC samples were collected from trial participants at day 0 and at day 28 after the second dose. For this clone: The clone's antigen remains unknown. No base-level quality is on record; no much larger clone is a single base apart.

The CDR3 regions of human TCRbeta chains were subjected to immunosequencing. The published analysis was carried out like this. Repertoire TCRs were matched against a reference library of SARS-CoV-2-specific TCRs generated with the MIRA antigen-specificity platform. Breadth was defined as the fraction of unique TCRs that were SARS-CoV-2-associated. Depth was defined as the fraction of total T cells that were SARS-CoV-2-associated. Each spike-specific TCR was assigned to its reactive spike region and to a CD4 or CD8 class using the MIRA data. Log10-transformed breadth and depth values were compared by one-way ANOVA with Sidak's multiple comparisons tests. Imported from immuneACCESS, the table was reduced by TCRdb to in-frame sequences with V and J called. These copies leave out some clones; in studies compared against another copy, an unresolved V gene accounts for under half, and the cause of the remainder is not known. From that table come the V and J calls and clone size; the DNA was used to work out D and trimming. The sample has approximately 150,000 clones on record, about 90% of them singletons. The ten largest account for about 9.4% of the sample.

Germline trimming amounts to 9 bases on V and 3 bases on J, with 9 as the count of junction bases outside the gene matches. Reading the germline V gene (reference sequence) gives CDR1 LNHDA and CDR2 SQIVND. Its CDR3 holds 15 amino acids, cysteine through phenylalanine. Only CDR3 DNA is held: 45 bases, read in frame from base 1. What the authors observed across the whole study: Conclusions about previously exposed vaccinees were limited because only six AZD1222 recipients were SARS-CoV-2 seropositive at baseline. After two AZD1222 doses, spike-specific TCR breadth and depth were significantly higher than at day 0 and than in MenACWY recipients. The vaccine-associated CD4 TCRs covered the entire spike protein, and the dominant responses fell in regions 160-218 and 743-854. The 56-69-year group was small, and its depth increase did not reach significance, likely because of low power. Epitopes outside the regions mutated in the B.1.351 and B.1.1.7 variants were reportedly recognized by nearly half of the unique spike-specific TCRs. Participants were mostly white British and included more females than males, and it was suggested by the authors that clonal diversity may have been underestimated. No day 14 peak-response samples were available, so repertoires were characterized only after the peak T cell response.

The source material was peripheral blood, sampled 28 days after the second AZD1222 dose. The V and J genes are TRBV19 and TRBJ1-4; 8 of the junction bases match TRBD1. The origin of this receptor is an adult who received the AZD1222 COVID-19 vaccine. At the DNA level, the sequence is TGTGCCAGCGGACAGGGAGGTTCGGCTAATGAAAAACTGTTTTTT. Its protein reads: CASGQGGSANEKLFF.